This T cell receptor (beta chain) was sequenced in a study of vaccination and CD4 T cells after COVID-19. Study at large: The authors used overlapping spike peptides from SARS-CoV-2, HCoV-NL63, HCoV-OC43 and HCoV-229E to stimulate cells. Cultures serving as controls received a peptide pool (CEFX or HIV-1 Nef) or no peptide.

As for treatment: roughly nine-day PBMC culture with coronavirus spike peptide pools or control peptides (ViraFEST assay). Samples of CD4+ T cells were obtained from the unexposed donor before the COVID-19 pandemic (2011-2018). In regard to this clonotype: Its antigen is unknown.

Cultured CD4+ T cell DNA was sequenced using the Oncomine TCR Beta short-read assay. Someone extracted genomic DNA from cultured CD4+ T cells. MiXCR was run by TCRdb on the PCR reads, yielding one entry per CDR3 protein. The sample carries around 10,000 distinct CDR3 sequences, about 30% recorded once. V shed 0 bases and J 8 bases; nucleotides not matched to a gene: 3. Germline CDR1 and CDR2: SGHAT and FQNNGV. The CDR3 totals 14 residues. The chain is built from TRBV11-2 and TRBJ2-1; 8 positions match TRBD1. The TCR was taken from a human donor in good health. Sequencing was done on a sample of CD4+ T cells from blood, cultured in vitro. The CDR3 DNA reads as TGTGCCAGCAGCTTAGATCCAGGGGGCGATGAGCAGTTCTTC. As protein: CASSLDPGGDEQFF.